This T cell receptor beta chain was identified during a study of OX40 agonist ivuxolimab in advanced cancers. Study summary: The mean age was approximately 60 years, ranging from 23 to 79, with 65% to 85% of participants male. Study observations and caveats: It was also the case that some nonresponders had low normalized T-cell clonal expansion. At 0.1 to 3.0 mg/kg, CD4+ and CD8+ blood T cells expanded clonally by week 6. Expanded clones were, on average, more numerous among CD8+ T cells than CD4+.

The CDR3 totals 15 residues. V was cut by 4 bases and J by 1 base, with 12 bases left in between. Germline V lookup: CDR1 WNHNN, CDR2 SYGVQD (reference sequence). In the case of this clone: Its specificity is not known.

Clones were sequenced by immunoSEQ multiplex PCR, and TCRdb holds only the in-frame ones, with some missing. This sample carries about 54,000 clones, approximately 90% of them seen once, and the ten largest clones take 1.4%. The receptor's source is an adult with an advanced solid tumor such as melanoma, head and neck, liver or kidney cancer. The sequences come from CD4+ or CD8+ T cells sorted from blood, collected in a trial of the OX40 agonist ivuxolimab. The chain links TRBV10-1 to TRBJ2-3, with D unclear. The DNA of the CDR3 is TGCGCCAGCAGTGGGTCAGGCGGTCGCACAGATACGCAGTATTTT. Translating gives CASSGSGGRTDTQYF.